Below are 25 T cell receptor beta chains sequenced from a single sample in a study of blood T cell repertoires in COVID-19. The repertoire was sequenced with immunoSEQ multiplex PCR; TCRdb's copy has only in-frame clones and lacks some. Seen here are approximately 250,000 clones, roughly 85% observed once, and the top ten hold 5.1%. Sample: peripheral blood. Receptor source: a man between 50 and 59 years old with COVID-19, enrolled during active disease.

CDR3 loop: CSVAPRSSGGSSSYNEQFF. CDR3 DNA sequence: TGCAGCGTTGCCCCGCGCTCTAGCGGGGGGTCGAGCTCCTACAATGAGCAGTTCTTC. The J gene is TRBJ2-1, the V gene TRBV29-1; 11 nucleotides match TRBD2. Germline V lookup: CDR1 SQVTM, CDR2 ANQGSEA. V shed 4 bases and J 0 bases; nucleotides not matched to a gene: 14. The CDR3 spans 19 residues.

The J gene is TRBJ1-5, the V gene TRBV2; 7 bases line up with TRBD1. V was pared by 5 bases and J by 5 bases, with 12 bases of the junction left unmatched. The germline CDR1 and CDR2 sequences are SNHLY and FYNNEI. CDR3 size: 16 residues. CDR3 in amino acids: CASSPRQGNLYQPQHF. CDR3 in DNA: TGTGCCAGCAGTCCGCGACAGGGAAATTTATATCAGCCCCAGCATTTT.

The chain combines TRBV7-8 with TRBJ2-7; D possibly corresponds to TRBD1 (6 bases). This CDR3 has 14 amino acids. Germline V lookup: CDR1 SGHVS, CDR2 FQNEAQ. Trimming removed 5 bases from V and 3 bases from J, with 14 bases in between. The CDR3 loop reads CASSPGAGDYEQYF. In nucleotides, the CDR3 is TGTGCCAGCAGCCCCGGGGCAGGGGACTACGAGCAGTACTTC.

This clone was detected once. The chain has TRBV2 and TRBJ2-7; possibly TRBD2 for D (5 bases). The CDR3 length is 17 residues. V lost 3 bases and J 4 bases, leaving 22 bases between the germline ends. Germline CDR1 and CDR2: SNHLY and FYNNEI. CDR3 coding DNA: TGTGCCAGCAGTGACGTACGGGGAGACGACTCTATTTACGAGCAGTACTTC. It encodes CASSDVRGDDSIYEQYF.

CDR3 sequence: CASSHTGGAYIQYF. CDR3 nucleotide sequence: TGTGCCAGCAGTCATACAGGGGGCGCTTACATTCAGTACTTC. This chain connects TRBV25-1 to TRBJ2-4, with 9 positions matching TRBD1. The CDR3 has 14 amino acids. The germline gives CDR1 MGHDK, CDR2 SYGVNS. The ends lost 5 bases at V and 8 bases at J; junction bases unmatched: 7.

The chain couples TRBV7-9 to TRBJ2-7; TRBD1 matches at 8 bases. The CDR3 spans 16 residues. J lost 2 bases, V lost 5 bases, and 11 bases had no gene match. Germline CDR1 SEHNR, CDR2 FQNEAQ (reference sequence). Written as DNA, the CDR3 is TGTGCCAGCAGCCCAAAATCGGACAGGGTCACCTACGAGCAGTACTTC. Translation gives CASSPKSDRVTYEQYF.

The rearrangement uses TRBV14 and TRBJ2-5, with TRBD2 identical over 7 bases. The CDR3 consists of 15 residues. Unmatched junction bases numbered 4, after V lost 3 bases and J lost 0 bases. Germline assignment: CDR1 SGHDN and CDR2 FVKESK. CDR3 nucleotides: TGTGCCAGCAGCCAGCGGGGGAAGTACCAAGAGACCCAGTACTTC. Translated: CASSQRGKYQETQYF.

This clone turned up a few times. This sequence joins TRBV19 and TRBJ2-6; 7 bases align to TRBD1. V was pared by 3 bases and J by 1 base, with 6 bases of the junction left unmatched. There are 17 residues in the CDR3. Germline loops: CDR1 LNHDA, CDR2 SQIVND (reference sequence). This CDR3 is CASSIRGQRSGANVLTF. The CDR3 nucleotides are TGTGCCAGTAGTATTAGGGGACAGAGATCTGGGGCCAACGTCCTGACTTTC.

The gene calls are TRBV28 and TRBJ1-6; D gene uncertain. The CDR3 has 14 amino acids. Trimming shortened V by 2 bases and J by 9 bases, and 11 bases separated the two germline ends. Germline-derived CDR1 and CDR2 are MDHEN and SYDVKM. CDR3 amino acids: CASSLPIGVSPLHF. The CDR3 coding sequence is TGTGCCAGCAGTTTACCGATTGGAGTTTCACCCCTCCACTTT. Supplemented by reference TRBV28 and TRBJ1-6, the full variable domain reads DVKVTQSSRYLVKRTGEKVFLECVQDMDHENMFWYRQDPGLGLRLIYFSYDVKMKEKGDIPEGYSVSREKKERFSLILESASTNQTSMYLCASSLPIGVSPLHFGNGTRLTVT.

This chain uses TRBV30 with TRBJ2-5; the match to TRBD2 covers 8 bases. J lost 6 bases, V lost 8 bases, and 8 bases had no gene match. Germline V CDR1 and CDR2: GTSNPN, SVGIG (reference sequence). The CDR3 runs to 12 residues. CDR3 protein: CAGFERGKTQYF. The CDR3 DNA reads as TGTGCCGGTTTCGAGCGGGGGAAGACCCAGTACTTC.

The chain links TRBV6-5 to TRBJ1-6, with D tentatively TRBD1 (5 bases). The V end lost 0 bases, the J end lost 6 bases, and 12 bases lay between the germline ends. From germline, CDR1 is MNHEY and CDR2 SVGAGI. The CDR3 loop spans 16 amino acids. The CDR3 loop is CASSYSRPGGNSPLHF. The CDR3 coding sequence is TGTGCCAGCAGTTACTCAAGACCCGGGGGTAATTCACCCCTCCACTTT.

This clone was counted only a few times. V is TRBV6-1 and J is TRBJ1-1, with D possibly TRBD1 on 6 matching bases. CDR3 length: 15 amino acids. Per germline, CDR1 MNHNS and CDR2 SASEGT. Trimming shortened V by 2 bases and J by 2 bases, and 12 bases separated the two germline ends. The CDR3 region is CASSERQGRNTEAFF. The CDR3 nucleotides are TGTGCCAGCAGTGAAAGGCAGGGGAGAAACACTGAAGCTTTCTTT.

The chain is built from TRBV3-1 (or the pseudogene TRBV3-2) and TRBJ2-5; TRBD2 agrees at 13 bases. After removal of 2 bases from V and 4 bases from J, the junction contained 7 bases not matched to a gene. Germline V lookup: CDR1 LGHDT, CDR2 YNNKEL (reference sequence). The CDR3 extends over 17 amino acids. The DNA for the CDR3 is TGTGCCAGCAGCCAAAGAAAGGGGACTAGCGGGGTAGAGACCCAGTACTTC. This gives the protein CASSQRKGTSGVETQYF.

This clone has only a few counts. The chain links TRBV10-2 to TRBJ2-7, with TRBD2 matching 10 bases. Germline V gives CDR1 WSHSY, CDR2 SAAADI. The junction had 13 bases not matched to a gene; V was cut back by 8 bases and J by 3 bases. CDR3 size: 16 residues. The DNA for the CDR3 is TGCGCCAGCGGAGCTAGCGGGGGTGCTATGAACTACGAGCAGTACTTC. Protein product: CASGASGGAMNYEQYF.

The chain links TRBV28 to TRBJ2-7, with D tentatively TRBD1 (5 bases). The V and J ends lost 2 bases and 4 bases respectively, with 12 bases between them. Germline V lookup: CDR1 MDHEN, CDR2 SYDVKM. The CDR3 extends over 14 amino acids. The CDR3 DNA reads TGTGCCAGCAGTTTAGGGAAGGGGTGGTACGAGCAGTACTTC. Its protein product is CASSLGKGWYEQYF.

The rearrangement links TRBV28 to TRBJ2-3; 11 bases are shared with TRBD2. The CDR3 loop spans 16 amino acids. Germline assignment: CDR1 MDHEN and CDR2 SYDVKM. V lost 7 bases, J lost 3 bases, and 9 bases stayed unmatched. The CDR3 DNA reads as TGTGCCAGCACCCCTGGACTAGCGGGTTATACAGATACGCAGTATTTT. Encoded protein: CASTPGLAGYTDTQYF. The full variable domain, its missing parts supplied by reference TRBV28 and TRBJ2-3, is DVKVTQSSRYLVKRTGEKVFLECVQDMDHENMFWYRQDPGLGLRLIYFSYDVKMKEKGDIPEGYSVSREKKERFSLILESASTNQTSMYLCASTPGLAGYTDTQYFGPGTRLTVL.

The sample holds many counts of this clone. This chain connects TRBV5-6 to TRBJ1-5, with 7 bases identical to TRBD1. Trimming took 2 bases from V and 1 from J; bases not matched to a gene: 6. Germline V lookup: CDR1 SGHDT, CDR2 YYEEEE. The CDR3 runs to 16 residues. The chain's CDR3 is CASSFYRGRSNQPQHF. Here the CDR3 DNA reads TGTGCCAGCAGCTTTTACAGGGGAAGGAGCAATCAGCCCCAGCATTTT.

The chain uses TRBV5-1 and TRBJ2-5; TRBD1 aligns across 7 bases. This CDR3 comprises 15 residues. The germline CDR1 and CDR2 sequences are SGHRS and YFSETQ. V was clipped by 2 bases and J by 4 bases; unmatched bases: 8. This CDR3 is CASSFSGTVGETQYF. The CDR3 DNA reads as TGCGCCAGCAGCTTCTCCGGGACAGTGGGAGAGACCCAGTACTTC.

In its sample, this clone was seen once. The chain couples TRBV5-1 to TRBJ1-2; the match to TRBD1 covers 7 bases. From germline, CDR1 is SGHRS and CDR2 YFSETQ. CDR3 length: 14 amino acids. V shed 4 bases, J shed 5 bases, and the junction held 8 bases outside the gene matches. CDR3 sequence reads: CASSGGTAAYGYTF. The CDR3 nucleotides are TGCGCCAGCAGCGGAGGGACAGCGGCATATGGCTACACCTTC.

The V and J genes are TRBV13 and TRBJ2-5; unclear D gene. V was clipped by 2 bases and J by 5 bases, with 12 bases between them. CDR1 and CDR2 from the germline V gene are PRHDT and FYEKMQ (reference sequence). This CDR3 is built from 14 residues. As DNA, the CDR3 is TGTGCCAGCAGCTTACGAGGCGGAGTTGAGACCCAGTACTTC. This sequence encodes CASSLRGGVETQYF.

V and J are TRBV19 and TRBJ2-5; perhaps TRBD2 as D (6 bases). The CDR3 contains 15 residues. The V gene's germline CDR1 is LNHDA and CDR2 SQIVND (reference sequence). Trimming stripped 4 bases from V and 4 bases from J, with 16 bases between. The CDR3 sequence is CASSNPSRRGETQYF. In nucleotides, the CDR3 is TGTGCCAGTAGTAACCCCTCCCGGAGGGGAGAGACCCAGTACTTC.

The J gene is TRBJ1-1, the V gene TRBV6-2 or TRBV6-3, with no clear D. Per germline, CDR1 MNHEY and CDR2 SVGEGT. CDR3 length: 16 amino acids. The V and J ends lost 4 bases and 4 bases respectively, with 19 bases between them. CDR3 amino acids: CASSSHSRIRSTEAFF. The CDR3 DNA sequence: TGTGCCAGCAGTTCTCACTCGCGGATCAGAAGCACTGAAGCTTTCTTT.

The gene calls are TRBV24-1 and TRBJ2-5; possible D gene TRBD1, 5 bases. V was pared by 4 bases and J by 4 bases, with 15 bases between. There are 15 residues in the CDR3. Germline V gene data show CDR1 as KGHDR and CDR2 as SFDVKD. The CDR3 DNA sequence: TGTGCCACCAGTGAGGCGGCTAGGCAGGGAGAGACCCAGTACTTC. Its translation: CATSEAARQGETQYF.

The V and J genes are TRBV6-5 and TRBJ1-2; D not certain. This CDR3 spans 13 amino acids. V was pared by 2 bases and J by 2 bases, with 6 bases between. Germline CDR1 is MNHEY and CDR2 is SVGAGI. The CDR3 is CASSYGQNYGYTF. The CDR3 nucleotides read TGTGCCAGCAGTTACGGCCAGAACTATGGCTACACCTTC.

This CDR3 reads CASSSPAGNTEAFF. Here the CDR3 DNA reads TGTGCCAGCAGCTCCCCCGCGGGGAACACTGAAGCTTTCTTT. The chain carries TRBV7-9 and TRBJ1-1; no reliable D call. The V gene lost 4 bases and the J gene lost 1 base, with 10 bases spanning the gap. This CDR3 is built from 14 residues. Per the germline V gene, CDR1 is SEHNR and CDR2 is FQNEAQ (reference sequence).